Listed here are 5 T cell receptor beta chains from one sample, sequenced in a study of Graves' ophthalmopathy and Graves' hyperthyroidism (dated 2018 in TCRdb). Sequencing was carried out with an Illumina HiSeq 2000. For repertoire sequencing, TCR beta CDR3 regions were amplified from RNA transcripts. The first round was an RT-PCR using HTBI primers with the Qiagen OneStep RT-PCR kit, and this first round was followed by a second-round multiplex PCR, then size selection and purification. TCRdb passed the public sequencing reads through fastp at Q25 and MiXCR, retaining productive beta sequences. Rows are unified per CDR3 protein, each entry keeping the most common DNA and genes. Present in this sample are some 370,000 distinct CDR3 sequences, 15% to 20% of which were seen just once. The ten most abundant clones make up approximately 2.4% of the sample. Sequencing was done on a sample of peripheral blood. The receptors were sampled from an adult woman with stable Graves' hyperthyroidism.

This clonotype was detected ten times or more. The rearrangement joins TRBV20-1 to TRBJ2-2, with D unclear. CDR1 is DFQATT, CDR2 SNEGSKA, per germline (reference sequence). This CDR3 is built from 13 residues. The V gene lost 0 bases and the J gene lost 8 bases, with 10 bases spanning the gap. CDR3 coding DNA: TGCAGTGCTAGAGATCAGGCCGTGGGGGAGCTGTTTTTT. Its translation: CSARDQAVGELFF.

This clonotype has at least ten counts. This chain links TRBV13 with TRBJ1-2; D gene unclear. Per germline, CDR1 PRHDT and CDR2 FYEKMQ (reference sequence). V lost 0 bases and J lost 4, with 6 bases in between. The CDR3 is made up of 13 amino acids. CDR3 nucleotides: TGTGCCAGCAGCTTAGGGATCCCCTATGGCTACACCTTC. Encoded protein: CASSLGIPYGYTF.

This clonotype was recorded many times. This chain links TRBV12-5 with TRBJ1-5; 10 positions match TRBD1. Per germline, CDR1 LGHNT and CDR2 FRNRAP. The junction had 6 bases not matched to a gene; V was cut back by 0 bases and J by 4 bases. The CDR3 runs 17 residues. The CDR3 DNA sequence: TGTGCTAGTGGTTTGGTGGTGGGGACAGGGGTAAATCAGCCCCAGCATTTT. It specifies CASGLVVGTGVNQPQHF. Based on the CDR3 plus reference TRBV12-5 and TRBJ1-5, the full variable domain is DARVTQTPRHKVTEMGQEVTMRCQPILGHNTVFWYRQTMMQGLELLAYFRNRAPLDDSGMPKDRFSAEMPDATLATLKIQPSEPRDSAVYFCASGLVVGTGVNQPQHFGDGTRLSIL.

The genes are TRBV6-1 and TRBJ1-5; 7 nucleotides align to TRBD1. Germline-derived CDR1 and CDR2 are MNHNS and SASEGT. V lost 5 bases to trimming and J lost 1 base; unmatched junction nucleotides: 8. The CDR3 covers 16 residues. Written as DNA, the CDR3 is TGTGCCAGCAGTCCGCTGACAGGGTGGAGCAATCAGCCCCAGCATTTT. Translated, it gives CASSPLTGWSNQPQHF.

Ten or more counts support this clonotype. The chain uses TRBV20-1 and TRBJ2-7; the D is unclear. The CDR3 has 14 amino acids. V shed 0 bases and J shed 2 bases, with 11 bases lying between them. Germline loops: CDR1 DFQATT, CDR2 SNEGSKA (reference sequence). The CDR3 region has the DNA TGCAGTGCTAGAGATCTCAGGAGTACCTACGAGCAGTACTTC. Amino acids: CSARDLRSTYEQYF.